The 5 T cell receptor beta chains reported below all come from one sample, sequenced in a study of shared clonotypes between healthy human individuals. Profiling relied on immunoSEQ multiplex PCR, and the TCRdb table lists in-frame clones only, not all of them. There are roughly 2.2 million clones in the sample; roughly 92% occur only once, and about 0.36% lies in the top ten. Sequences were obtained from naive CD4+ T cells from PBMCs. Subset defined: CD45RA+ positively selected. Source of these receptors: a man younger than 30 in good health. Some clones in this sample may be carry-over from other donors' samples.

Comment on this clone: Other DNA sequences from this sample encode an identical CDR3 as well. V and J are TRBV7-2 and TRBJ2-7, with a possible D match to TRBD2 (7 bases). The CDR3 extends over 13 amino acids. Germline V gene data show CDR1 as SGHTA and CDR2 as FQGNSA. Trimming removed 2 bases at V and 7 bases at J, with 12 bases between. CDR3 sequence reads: CASSLTGGGEQYF. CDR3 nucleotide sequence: TGTGCCAGCAGCTTAACGGGGGGCGGGGAGCAGTACTTC.

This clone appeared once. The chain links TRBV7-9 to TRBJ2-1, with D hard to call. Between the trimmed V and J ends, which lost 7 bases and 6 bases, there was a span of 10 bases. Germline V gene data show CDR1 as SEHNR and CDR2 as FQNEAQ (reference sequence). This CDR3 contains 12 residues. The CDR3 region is CASTLDINEQFF. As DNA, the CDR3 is TGTGCCAGCACCCTCGACATCAATGAGCAGTTCTTC. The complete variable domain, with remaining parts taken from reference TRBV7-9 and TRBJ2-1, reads DTGVSQNPRHKITKRGQNVTFRCDPISEHNRLYWYRQTLGQGPEFLTYFQNEAQLEKSRLLSDRFSAERPKGSFSTLEIQRTEQGDSAMYLCASTLDINEQFFGPGTRLTVL.

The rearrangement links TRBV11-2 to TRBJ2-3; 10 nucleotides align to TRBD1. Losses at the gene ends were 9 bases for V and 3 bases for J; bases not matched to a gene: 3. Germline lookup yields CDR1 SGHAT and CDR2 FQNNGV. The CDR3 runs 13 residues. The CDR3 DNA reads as TGTGCCAGTGGACAGGGGGAAACAGATACGCAGTATTTT. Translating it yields CASGQGETDTQYF.

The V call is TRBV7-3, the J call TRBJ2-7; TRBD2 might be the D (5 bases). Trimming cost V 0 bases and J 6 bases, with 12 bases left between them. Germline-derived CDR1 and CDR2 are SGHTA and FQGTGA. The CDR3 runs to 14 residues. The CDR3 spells CASSLTRAASEQYF. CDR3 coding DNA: TGTGCCAGCAGCTTAACGCGGGCGGCGAGCGAGCAGTACTTC.

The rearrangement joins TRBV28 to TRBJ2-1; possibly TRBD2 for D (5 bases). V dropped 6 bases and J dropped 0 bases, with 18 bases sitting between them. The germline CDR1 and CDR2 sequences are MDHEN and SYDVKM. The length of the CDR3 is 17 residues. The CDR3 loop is CASSLIAFRSSYNEQFF. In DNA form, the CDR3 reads TGTGCCAGCAGCCTGATAGCGTTCCGAAGCTCCTACAATGAGCAGTTCTTC.